This T cell receptor beta chain was recovered during a study of blood T cell repertoires in COVID-19. Whole-study context: Spain, Italy and the United States supplied samples that represented acute and convalescent COVID-19. Sample material is recorded as cDNA or gDNA derived from T cells, B-cell-depleted T cells, or PBMCs.

How the authors handled the data: Reference gene primer amplification gave estimated nucleated cell counts. Here immunoSEQ multiplex PCR was the method, and the copy in TCRdb shows in-frame clones only, minus some. V and J calls and clone size are given by that table; D and trimming were obtained from the DNA. The sample carries under 100,000 clones, roughly 88% recorded once. J gave up 3 bases and V 2 bases, and 5 bases lay outside the gene matches. The CDR3 sequence is 15 residues long. CDR1 LGHNA and CDR2 YSLEER come from the germline V gene. While infection was still active, Seattle patients were enrolled and then followed longitudinally.

Sequencing input: peripheral blood. This TCR derives from a woman over 75 with COVID-19, enrolled during active disease. The chain has TRBV4-3 and TRBJ1-2, with TRBD1 matching over 8 bases. CDR3 nucleotides: TGCGCCAGCAGCCAAATACAGGGGGGCGACTATGGCTACACCTTC. This codes for CASSQIQGGDYGYTF.